This entry features one T cell receptor (beta chain) sequence. Its antigen is unknown. For TCRbeta, the library was prepared with unique molecular identifiers. A single record per CDR3 protein comes from TCRdb applying MiXCR to the PCR reads. The sample gives fewer than 550,000 distinct CDR3 sequences, 9.5% to 12% of which show up once; approximately 15% is in the top ten. These data belong to a study of T-cell reconstitution after alpha-beta-depleted transplantation in children. Deletions cut 0 bases from V and 1 base from J, with 12 bases between. Germline values: CDR1 SNHLY, CDR2 FYNNEI. This CDR3 contains 16 residues. Overall study findings and caveats: There were reportedly several hundred expanded graft clones from which alpha-beta T cells came about two months after transplant.

V is TRBV2 and J is TRBJ2-5; D ambiguous. The sequenced sample was PBMCs, mostly from graft donor cells, obtained 180 days after TCRalphabeta/CD19-depleted stem cell transplant. This sequence was found in a female patient aged 2-15 years who had a stem cell transplant for aplastic anemia, so the T cells may come from the graft donor. The CDR3 reads CASSEALVTAQETQYF. DNA of the CDR3: TGTGCCAGCAGTGAAGCGCTGGTCACAGCCCAAGAGACCCAGTACTTC.